This T cell receptor beta chain was identified in a study of blood T cell repertoires in COVID-19. Study in general: Italy, Spain and the United States were the sources of the convalescent and acute COVID-19 samples. T cells, B-cell-depleted T cells, or PBMCs provided the cDNA or gDNA that served as material.

Looked up from germline, CDR1 is KGHDR and CDR2 is SFDVKD. CDR3 length: 14 amino acids. With 4 bases removed from V and 7 bases from J, the gap between germline ends came to 13 bases. All enrollees were roughly 18 to 90 years old and from 20 to 25 US areas. A COVID-19 case had been met by exposed participants during the 2 weeks before study entry. The data were produced by immunoSEQ multiplex PCR, yet TCRdb's version contains in-frame clones alone and is incomplete. The sample has 280,000 or so clones, roughly 89% seen once. Sequences were obtained from PBMCs or T cells enriched from blood (not recorded which). The clonotype comes from a woman between 50 and 59 years old who had been exposed to COVID-19. The chain joins TRBV24-1 to TRBJ2-1; D is perhaps TRBD2 (6 bases). CDR3 coding DNA: TGTGCCACCAGTGACTGGAGGGGTCGGAATGAGCAGTTCTTC. It is translated as CATSDWRGRNEQFF.